The 7 T cell receptor beta chains presented below share a single source sample, sequenced in a study of CD8+CD57+ T cells in acquired aplastic anemia. By flow cytometry, patients selected for sequencing had shown an expansion of CD8+CD57+ cells. CDR3 and TCR beta VDJ profiling relied on a genomic DNA template. From the reads, TCRdb called clonotypes with MiXCR, one entry per CDR3 protein. Among approximately 260,000 distinct CDR3 sequences, roughly 80% were seen once, and the ten largest hold roughly 42%. The material sequenced was sorted CD4+, CD8+, or CD8+CD57+ T cells (not recorded which) from PBMCs. These receptors were obtained from a human donor with aplastic anemia.

The chain links TRBV2 to TRBJ1-2, with no clear D. V lost 8 bases and J 2 bases, leaving 12 bases between the germline ends. CDR1 SNHLY and CDR2 FYNNEI come from the germline V gene. The CDR3 has 13 residues. CDR3 amino acids: CASSYRYNYGYTF. The CDR3, as DNA: TGTGCCAGCTCCTACCGATACAACTATGGCTACACCTTC.

Remarks on this clonotype: In this CDR3 the conserved last residue, phenylalanine or tryptophan, is missing, so a read error is likely. It is unclear where the CDR3 begins or ends on the DNA, so no DNA is shown, and the CDR3 is as TCRdb lists it. V gene TRBV15 combines with J gene TRBJ1-6; the listed D gene, TRBD1, was not tested against the DNA. Including both end residues, the CDR3 is 16 amino acids long. Looked up from germline, CDR1 is LNHNV and CDR2 is YYDKDF (reference sequence). CDR3 loop: CASSLGGWGEDSPLQL.

This clonotype showed up just once. The chain couples TRBV9 to TRBJ2-3, with a tentative D call TRBD1 (6 bases). This CDR3 comprises 13 residues. Germline loops: CDR1 SGDLS, CDR2 YYNGEE. V dropped 3 bases and J dropped 12 bases, with 17 bases sitting between them. The CDR3 region has the DNA TGTGCCAGCAGCGACGTGGACAGAGAAAAACAGTATTTT. It translates to CASSDVDREKQYF.

Comment on this clonotype: Germline and junction disagree at one end, which may indicate a read error. The V call is TRBV7-8, the J call TRBJ2-7; D is undetermined. The CDR3 covers 15 residues. Germline V gene lookup returns CDR1 SGHVS and CDR2 FQNEAQ. This CDR3 reads CASSLAAAPATQYYF. The CDR3 coding sequence is TGCGCCAGCAGCTTGGCAGCAGCTCCCGCTACCCAGTATTACTTC. The variable domain in full, completed from reference TRBV7-8 and TRBJ2-7, reads GAGVSQSPRYKVAKRGQDVALRCDPISGHVSLFWYQQALGQGPEFLTYFQNEAQLDKSGLPSDRFFAERPEGSVSTLKIQRTQQEDSAVYLCASSLAAAPATQYYFGPGTRLTVT.

The chain joins TRBV2 to TRBJ2-7, with unresolved D. This CDR3 has 13 amino acids. Germline V gives CDR1 SNHLY, CDR2 FYNNEI. V was cut by 4 bases and J by 0 bases, with 7 bases left in between. CDR3: CASSAGFSYEQYF. CDR3 coding DNA: TGTGCCAGCAGTGCAGGTTTCTCCTACGAGCAGTACTTC.

The V gene is TRBV7-3, the J gene TRBJ2-3; D is possibly TRBD2 (7 bases). Germline V gene data show CDR1 as SGHTA and CDR2 as FQGTGA. The CDR3 is made up of 16 amino acids. Trimming pared 5 bases from V and 12 bases from J, leaving 27 bases between. CDR3 amino acids: CASSPERGGHVYGQYF. CDR3 coding DNA: TGTGCCAGCAGCCCCGAGAGGGGGGGGCACGTATATGGCCAGTATTTT. Together with reference TRBV7-3 and TRBJ2-3, the CDR3 gives the full variable domain: GAGVSQTPSNKVTEKGKYVELRCDPISGHTALYWYRQSLGQGPEFLIYFQGTGAADDSGLPNDRFFAVRPEGSVSTLKIQRTERGDSAVYLCASSPERGGHVYGQYFGPGTRLTVL.

This sequence joins TRBV7-2 and TRBJ2-1, with D possibly being TRBD1 (6 bases). Trimming took off 0 bases at V and 13 bases at J, with 22 bases between the two ends. This CDR3 is built from 16 residues. Germline V gene sequence: CDR1 SGHTA, CDR2 FQGNSA. The CDR3 protein is CASSLAGAGTQYFQFF. The CDR3, as DNA: TGTGCCAGCAGCTTAGCGGGGGCTGGGACCCAGTACTTCCAGTTCTTC.